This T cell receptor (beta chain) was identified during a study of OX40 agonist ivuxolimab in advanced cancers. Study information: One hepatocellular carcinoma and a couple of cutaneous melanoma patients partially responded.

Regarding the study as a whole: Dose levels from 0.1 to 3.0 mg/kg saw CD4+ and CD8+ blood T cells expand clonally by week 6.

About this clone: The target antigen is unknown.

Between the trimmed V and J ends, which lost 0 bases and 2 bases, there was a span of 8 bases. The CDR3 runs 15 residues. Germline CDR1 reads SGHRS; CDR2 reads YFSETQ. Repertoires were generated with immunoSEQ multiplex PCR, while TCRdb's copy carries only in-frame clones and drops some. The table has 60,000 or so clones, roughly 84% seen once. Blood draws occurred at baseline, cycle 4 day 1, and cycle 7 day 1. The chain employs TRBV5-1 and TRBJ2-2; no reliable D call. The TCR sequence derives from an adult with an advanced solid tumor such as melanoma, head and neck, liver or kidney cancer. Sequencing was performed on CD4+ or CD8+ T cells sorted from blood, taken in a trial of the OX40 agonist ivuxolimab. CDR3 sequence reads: CASSLDPDNTGELFF. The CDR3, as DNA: TGCGCCAGCAGCTTGGATCCGGATAACACCGGGGAGCTGTTTTTT.